Presented here are 21 T cell receptor beta chains from one specimen sequenced in a study of shared clonotypes between healthy human individuals. Selected positively for CCR7 and CD45RO-negative, naive CD8 cells excluded terminally differentiated effector memory CD45RA+ cells. Using immunoSEQ multiplex PCR, the repertoire was profiled, and TCRdb retains in-frame clones only, with some absent. In the table there are hundreds of thousands of clones, approximately 96% of which are singletons. Sequenced material: naive CD8+ T cells sorted from blood. These receptors were taken from a woman in her thirties in good health.

This chain links TRBV15 with TRBJ2-7; TRBD2 aligns across 7 bases. The CDR3 length is 16 residues. Germline trimming cut 2 bases from V and 2 bases from J; bases unmatched to any gene: 9. Germline-derived CDR1 and CDR2 are LNHNV and YYDKDF (reference sequence). Here the CDR3 reads CATSRPLAVSPYEQYF. The CDR3 DNA follows: TGTGCCACCAGCAGACCGCTAGCGGTAAGCCCCTACGAGCAGTACTTC.

The rearrangement links TRBV27 to TRBJ2-5; TRBD1 matches 7 bases. Trimming removed 0 bases from V and 5 bases from J; junction bases left unmatched: 15. Germline lookup yields CDR1 MNHEY and CDR2 SMNVEV (reference sequence). This CDR3 contains 18 residues. CDR3 in DNA: TGTGCCAGCAGTTTATCCCCGAACCAGGGGGAGATAGCGGAGACCCAGTACTTC. Translating it yields CASSLSPNQGEIAETQYF.

This chain connects TRBV5-4 to TRBJ2-7, with 9 bases that match TRBD1. Trimming took 3 bases from V and 6 from J; bases not matched to a gene: 7. The CDR3 loop spans 14 amino acids. CDR1 and CDR2 (germline): SGHNT, YYREEE (reference sequence). The CDR3 sequence is CASSSGTGSSEQYF. The CDR3 nucleotides read TGTGCCAGCAGCTCCGGGACAGGGAGTAGCGAGCAGTACTTC.

The V call is TRBV7-8, the J call TRBJ2-7; perhaps TRBD1 as D (7 bases). This CDR3 is built from 16 residues. Germline CDR1 reads SGHVS; CDR2 reads FQNEAQ. Trimming stripped 4 bases from V and 3 bases from J, with 19 bases between. The CDR3 reads CASSSNGGDSHYEQYF. For the CDR3, the DNA is TGTGCCAGCAGCTCTAACGGAGGGGACAGCCACTACGAGCAGTACTTC. Full variable domain (missing parts from reference TRBV7-8 and TRBJ2-7): GAGVSQSPRYKVAKRGQDVALRCDPISGHVSLFWYQQALGQGPEFLTYFQNEAQLDKSGLPSDRFFAERPEGSVSTLKIQRTQQEDSAVYLCASSSNGGDSHYEQYFGPGTRLTVT.

This clone was seen a few times. The V gene is TRBV28, the J gene TRBJ1-1; no firm D call. From germline, CDR1 is MDHEN and CDR2 SYDVKM. CDR3 size: 14 residues. V shed 5 bases and J shed 5 bases, with 15 bases lying between them. The chain's CDR3 is CASSQARDRTEAFF. CDR3 in DNA: TGTGCCAGCAGTCAAGCCAGAGATCGAACTGAAGCTTTCTTT.

The chain is built from TRBV5-1 and TRBJ1-1, with D unclear. V lost 0 bases to trimming and J lost 0 bases, with 12 bases between them. The CDR3 is 16 residues long. Looked up from germline, CDR1 is SGHRS and CDR2 is YFSETQ. Written as DNA, the CDR3 is TGCGCCAGCAGCTTGGGAGTAGGTGTTATGAACACTGAAGCTTTCTTT. As protein: CASSLGVGVMNTEAFF. Filled out from reference TRBV5-1 and TRBJ1-1, the complete variable domain reads KAGVTQTPRYLIKTRGQQVTLSCSPISGHRSVSWYQQTPGQGLQFLFEYFSETQRNKGNFPGRFSGRQFSNSRSEMNVSTLELGDSALYLCASSLGVGVMNTEAFFGQGTRLTVV.

The V gene is TRBV19, the J gene TRBJ2-2; D perhaps matches TRBD2 (6 bases). V lost 7 bases and J lost 7, with 13 bases in between. Germline CDR1 is LNHDA and CDR2 is SQIVND (reference sequence). The CDR3 totals 13 residues. The CDR3 nucleotides read TGTGCCAGTAAGGACTATTGGGTCGGGGAGCTGTTTTTT. Translating gives CASKDYWVGELFF.

The chain is built from TRBV11-2 and TRBJ2-3; the match to TRBD1 covers 9 bases. V shed 5 bases, J shed 4 bases, and the junction held 13 bases outside the gene matches. Germline V gene sequence: CDR1 SGHAT, CDR2 FQNNGV. The CDR3 has 17 residues. The CDR3 loop is CASSPRRGTGSADTQYF. CDR3 in DNA: TGTGCCAGCAGCCCTCGTCGCGGGACAGGGAGCGCAGATACGCAGTATTTT. The whole variable domain, remainder taken from reference TRBV11-2 and TRBJ2-3, is EAGVAQSPRYKIIEKRQSVAFWCNPISGHATLYWYQQILGQGPKLLIQFQNNGVVDDSQLPKDRFSAERLKGVDSTLKIQPAKLEDSAVYLCASSPRRGTGSADTQYFGPGTRLTVL.

This clone was counted a single time. V gene TRBV7-8 combines with J gene TRBJ2-3; D ambiguous. The CDR3 runs to 18 residues. Trimming removed 0 bases from V and 5 bases from J, with 21 bases in between. In germline, CDR1 is SGHVS, CDR2 FQNEAQ. In nucleotides, the CDR3 is TGTGCCAGCAGCTTAGCCTTTATTGGCGCCTTGTCCCAAGATACGCAGTATTTT. Its translation: CASSLAFIGALSQDTQYF.

CDR3 in amino acids: CAISEWDRGPATGELFF. The CDR3 nucleotides are TGTGCCATCAGTGAGTGGGACAGGGGGCCCGCCACCGGGGAGCTGTTTTTT. The chain combines TRBV10-3 with TRBJ2-2, with 12 nucleotides matching TRBD1. The CDR3 spans 17 residues. V dropped 1 base and J dropped 4; count of bases not matched to a gene: 4. Germline V gene sequence: CDR1 ENHRY, CDR2 SYGVKD.

This chain links TRBV28 with TRBJ2-1; perhaps TRBD2 as D (5 bases). This CDR3 has 13 residues. In germline, CDR1 is MDHEN, CDR2 SYDVKM. V was shortened by 7 bases and J by 7 bases, with 14 bases between the two germline ends. The CDR3 DNA is TGTGCCAGCATGTTCTTCGGGGAGAATGAGCAGTTCTTC. Protein: CASMFFGENEQFF.

CDR3 amino acids: CASSEVGVMGAYGYTF. The CDR3 bases are TGTGCCAGCAGTGAAGTCGGGGTTATGGGGGCCTATGGCTACACCTTC. The gene calls are TRBV6-1 and TRBJ1-2; a weak D match, TRBD1 (6 bases). The germline gives CDR1 MNHNS, CDR2 SASEGT. CDR3 length: 16 amino acids. V lost 1 base and J lost 4, with 16 bases in between.

The CDR3 sequence is CASSLFQGRINEKLFF. The DNA of the CDR3 is TGTGCCAGCAGTTTATTTCAGGGGCGAATTAATGAAAAACTGTTTTTT. This sequence joins TRBV28 and TRBJ1-4; a possible D gene is TRBD1 (6 bases). The CDR3 covers 16 residues. The ends were cut back, 1 base at V and 4 bases at J, with 13 bases in the middle. The germline CDR1 and CDR2 sequences are MDHEN and SYDVKM.

The J gene is TRBJ1-5, the V gene TRBV2, with D possibly TRBD1 on 5 matching bases. The V gene lost 6 bases and the J gene lost 3 bases, with 18 bases spanning the gap. CDR3 length equals 16 residues. Germline loops: CDR1 SNHLY, CDR2 FYNNEI. The CDR3 reads CASSTGPSSYNQPQHF. The CDR3 region has the DNA TGTGCCAGCAGCACGGGACCCTCAAGTTACAATCAGCCCCAGCATTTT.

The rearrangement joins TRBV15 to TRBJ1-3; D is undetermined. Per the germline V gene, CDR1 is LNHNV and CDR2 is YYDKDF (reference sequence). Deletions cut 0 bases from V and 3 bases from J, with 9 bases between. The CDR3 extends over 15 amino acids. CDR3 protein: CATSRDMGSGNTIYF. The CDR3 DNA reads TGTGCCACCAGCAGAGATATGGGGAGTGGAAACACCATATATTTT.

This rearrangement joins TRBV19 to TRBJ1-1, with TRBD1 identical over 7 bases. The CDR3 is 15 amino acids. CDR1 is LNHDA and CDR2 is SQIVND in the germline V gene (reference sequence). Trimming cost V 5 bases and J 4 bases; bases outside gene matches: 10. Here the CDR3 DNA reads TGTGCCAGTAGTCCACGGGACAGAGGGAGCACTGAAGCTTTCTTT. Encoded protein: CASSPRDRGSTEAFF.

The V call is TRBV7-6, the J call TRBJ2-7; no clear D. The ends were cut back, 6 bases at V and 1 base at J, with 10 bases in the middle. CDR1 and CDR2 from the germline V gene are SGHVS and FNYEAQ. This CDR3 spans 13 amino acids. The CDR3 here is CASSPTESYEQYF. In DNA form, the CDR3 reads TGTGCCAGCAGTCCGACGGAATCCTACGAGCAGTACTTC. Full variable domain (outside the CDR3, taken from reference TRBV7-6 and TRBJ2-7): GAGVSQSPRYKVTKRGQDVALRCDPISGHVSLYWYRQALGQGPEFLTYFNYEAQQDKSGLPNDRFSAERPEGSISTLTIQRTEQRDSAMYRCASSPTESYEQYFGPGTRLTVT.

The chain recombines TRBV6-6 with TRBJ1-1, with unresolved D. Germline values: CDR1 MNHNY, CDR2 SVGAGI (reference sequence). The CDR3 runs 12 residues. V was trimmed by 6 bases and J by 3 bases, leaving 8 bases between them. CDR3 sequence reads: CASSDLDTEAFF. The CDR3 DNA follows: TGTGCCAGCAGCGACCTGGACACTGAAGCTTTCTTT.

The V gene is TRBV7-9, the J gene TRBJ1-4, with D unclear. Looked up from germline, CDR1 is SEHNR and CDR2 is FQNEAQ (reference sequence). The CDR3 contains 11 residues. The V end was cut by 6 bases, the J end by 8 bases, with 7 bases between. The CDR3: CASSEGEKLFF. In DNA, the CDR3 is TGTGCCAGCAGTGAAGGAGAAAAACTGTTTTTT.

The V and J genes are TRBV5-6 and TRBJ2-3, with D unclear. CDR1 is SGHDT, CDR2 YYEEEE, per germline. The CDR3 sequence is 13 residues long. Trimming took 2 bases from V and 1 from J, leaving 5 bases between them. CDR3: CASSLGRTDTQYF. The CDR3 nucleotides read TGTGCCAGCAGCTTAGGGCGCACAGATACGCAGTATTTT. Drawing the rest from reference TRBV5-6 and TRBJ2-3, the complete variable domain is DAGVTQSPTHLIKTRGQQVTLRCSPKSGHDTVSWYQQALGQGPQFIFQYYEEEERQRGNFPDRFSGHQFPNYSSELNVNALLLGDSALYLCASSLGRTDTQYFGPGTRLTVL.

This sequence joins TRBV7-8 and TRBJ2-5; 8 bases fit TRBD1. The CDR3 loop spans 15 amino acids. The trim removed 5 bases at V and 4 bases at J, leaving 9 bases unmatched. CDR1 and CDR2 from the germline V gene are SGHVS and FQNEAQ. The CDR3 sequence is CASSLGQGPGETQYF. The CDR3 DNA reads TGTGCCAGCAGCCTAGGACAGGGCCCGGGAGAGACCCAGTACTTC.